This T cell receptor (beta chain) was identified in a study of shared clonotypes between healthy human individuals. General study findings and limits: With several donors compared, about 5.2% of naive CD4 clonotypes were shared.

Germline values: CDR1 SGHAT, CDR2 FQNNGV. The CDR3 is 12 amino acids. Trimming took 4 bases from V and 8 from J, leaving 11 bases between them. Details on this clone: Its target is not known.

Only CD45RO-negative cells positively selected for CCR7 counted as naive CD8 cells, so terminally differentiated effector memory CD45RA+ cells were excluded. Sequenced by immunoSEQ multiplex PCR; TCRdb stores in-frame clones only, minus some. The sample has about 680,000 clones, 92% seen once. The source is a man aged 25-45 years in good health. This chain uses TRBV11-2 with TRBJ1-1; no reliable D call. The sequencing input was naive CD8+ T cells sorted from blood. CDR3 DNA: TGTGCCAGCAGCTCGACTACAGAGGAAGCTTTCTTT. Translation gives CASSSTTEEAFF.